The entry below describes one T cell receptor (beta chain). This sample is part of a study of blood T cell repertoires in COVID-19. Germline assignment: CDR1 SGHNT and CDR2 YENEEA. Trimming took 5 bases from V and 4 from J; bases not matched to a gene: 10. The length of the CDR3 is 16 residues. Original processing methods: From reference gene primer amplification, estimates of nucleated cell counts were derived. The repertoire was sequenced with immunoSEQ multiplex PCR; TCRdb's copy has only in-frame clones and lacks some. V, J and clone size derive from that table, while D and trimming were established from the DNA sequence. The table has about 280,000 clones, around 91% seen once.

Sequences were obtained from PBMCs or T cells enriched from blood (not recorded which). The receptor was derived from a woman under 30 with acute COVID-19. This sequence joins TRBV11-3 and TRBJ1-5, with 8 bases lining up with TRBD1. DNA for the CDR3: TGTGCCAGCAGCCTCAGGGGGCGACGGGGTAATCAGCCCCAGCATTTT. Encoded protein: CASSLRGRRGNQPQHF.